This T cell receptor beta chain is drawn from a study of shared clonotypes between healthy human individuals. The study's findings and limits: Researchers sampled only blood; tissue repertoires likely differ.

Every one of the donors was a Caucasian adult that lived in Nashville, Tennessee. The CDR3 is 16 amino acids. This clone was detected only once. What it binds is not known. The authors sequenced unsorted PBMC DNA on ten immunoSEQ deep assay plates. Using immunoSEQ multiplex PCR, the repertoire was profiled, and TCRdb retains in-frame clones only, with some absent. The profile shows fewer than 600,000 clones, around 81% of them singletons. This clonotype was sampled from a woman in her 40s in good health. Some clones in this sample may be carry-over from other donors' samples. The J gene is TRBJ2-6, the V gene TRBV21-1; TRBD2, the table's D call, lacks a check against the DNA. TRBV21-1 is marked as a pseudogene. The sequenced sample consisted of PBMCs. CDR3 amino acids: CASNGLAGAGANVLTF. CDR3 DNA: TGTGCCAGCAACGGACTAGCGGGAGCTGGGGCCAACGTCCTGACTTTC.